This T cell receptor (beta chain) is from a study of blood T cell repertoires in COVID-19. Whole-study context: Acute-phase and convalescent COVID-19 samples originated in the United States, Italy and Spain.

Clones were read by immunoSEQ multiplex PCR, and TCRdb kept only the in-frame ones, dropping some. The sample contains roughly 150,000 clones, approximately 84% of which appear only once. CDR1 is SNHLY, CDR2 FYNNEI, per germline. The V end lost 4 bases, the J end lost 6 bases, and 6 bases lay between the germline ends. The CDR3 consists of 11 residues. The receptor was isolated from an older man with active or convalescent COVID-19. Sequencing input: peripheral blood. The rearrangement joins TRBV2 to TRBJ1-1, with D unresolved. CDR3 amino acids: CASSGESEAFF. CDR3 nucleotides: TGTGCCAGCAGTGGGGAGTCTGAAGCTTTCTTT.